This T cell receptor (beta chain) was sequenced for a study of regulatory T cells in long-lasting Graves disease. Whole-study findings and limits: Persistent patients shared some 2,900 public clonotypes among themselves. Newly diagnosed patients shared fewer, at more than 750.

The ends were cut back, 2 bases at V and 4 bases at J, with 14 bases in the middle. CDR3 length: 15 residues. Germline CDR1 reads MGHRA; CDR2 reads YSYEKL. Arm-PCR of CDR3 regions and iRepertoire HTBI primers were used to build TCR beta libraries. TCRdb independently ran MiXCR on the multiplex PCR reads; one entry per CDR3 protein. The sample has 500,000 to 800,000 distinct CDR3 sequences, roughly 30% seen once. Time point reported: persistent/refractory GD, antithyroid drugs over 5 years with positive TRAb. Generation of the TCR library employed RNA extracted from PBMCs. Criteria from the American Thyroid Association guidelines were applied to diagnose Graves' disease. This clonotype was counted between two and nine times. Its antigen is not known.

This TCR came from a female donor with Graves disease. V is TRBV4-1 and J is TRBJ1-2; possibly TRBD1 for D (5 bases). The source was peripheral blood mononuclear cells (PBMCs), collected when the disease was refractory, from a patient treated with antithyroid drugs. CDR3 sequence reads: CASSQQIQGGYGYTF. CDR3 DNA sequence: TGCGCCAGCAGCCAACAGATCCAGGGCGGCTATGGCTACACCTTC.